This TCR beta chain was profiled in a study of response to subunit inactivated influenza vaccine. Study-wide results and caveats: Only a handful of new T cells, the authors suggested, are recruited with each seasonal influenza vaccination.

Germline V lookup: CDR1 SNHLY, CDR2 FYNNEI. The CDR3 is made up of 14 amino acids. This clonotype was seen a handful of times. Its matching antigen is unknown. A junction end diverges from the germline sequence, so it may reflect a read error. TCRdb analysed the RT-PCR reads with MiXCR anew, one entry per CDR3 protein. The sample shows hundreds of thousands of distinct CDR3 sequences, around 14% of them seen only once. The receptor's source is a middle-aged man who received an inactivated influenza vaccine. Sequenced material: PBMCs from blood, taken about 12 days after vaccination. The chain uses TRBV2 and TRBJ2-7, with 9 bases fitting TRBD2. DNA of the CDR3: TGTGCCAGCAGTGCCCTAGCGGGACAATCCGGGACCGACTTC. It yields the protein CASSALAGQSGTDF.